One sample yielded the 21 T cell receptor beta chains listed below, sequenced in a study of CD8 T cells in ankylosing spondylitis. TCRdb independently ran MiXCR on the 5' RACE reads; one entry per CDR3 protein. The data hold approximately 340,000 distinct CDR3 sequences, with about 15% observed a single time. Sequenced sample: blood, either unsorted or a sorted T cell fraction (not recorded which). These receptors came from a male donor with ankylosing spondylitis or in good health (not recorded which).

The CDR3 is CASSKVTGGGNTEAFF. The CDR3 bases are TGTGCCAGTAGTAAAGTTACAGGTGGAGGAAACACTGAAGCTTTCTTT. The chain combines TRBV19 with TRBJ1-1, with D perhaps matching TRBD1 (5 bases). The CDR3 runs to 16 residues. CDR1 and CDR2 (germline): LNHDA, SQIVND (reference sequence). V dropped 4 bases and J dropped 2 bases, with 17 bases sitting between them.

This clonotype was detected ten times or more. The chain couples TRBV5-1 to TRBJ2-3; 7 bases align to TRBD2. Trimming took 2 bases from V and 0 from J; bases not matched to a gene: 0. This CDR3 comprises 14 residues. From germline, CDR1 is SGHRS and CDR2 YFSETQ. The CDR3 reads CASSFGGSTDTQYF. CDR3 in DNA: TGCGCCAGCAGCTTCGGGGGGAGCACAGATACGCAGTATTTT.

To note about this clonotype: With a much larger clone just one base away, this may be a read error. This chain joins TRBV10-3 and TRBJ2-7; tentatively, D is TRBD2 (6 bases). Germline V lookup: CDR1 ENHRY, CDR2 SYGVKD. The CDR3 spans 15 residues. The CDR3 DNA sequence: TGTGCCATCTGTGAGGCCCTCGGGGGTTCCTACGAGCAGTACTTC. It specifies CAICEALGGSYEQYF.

In this sample, this clonotype turned up a few times. The chain is built from TRBV5-1 and TRBJ2-7, with TRBD1 as a possible D gene (5 bases). The CDR3 is made up of 15 amino acids. Germline V CDR1 and CDR2: SGHRS, YFSETQ. V lost 3 bases and J 0 bases, leaving 13 bases between the germline ends. The CDR3 reads CASSSGHLSSYEQYF. CDR3 DNA: TGCGCCAGCAGCTCCGGACACCTATCCTCCTACGAGCAGTACTTC.

This rearrangement joins TRBV4-1 to TRBJ2-7, with a possible D match to TRBD2 (5 bases). CDR3 length: 14 amino acids. CDR1 and CDR2 from the germline V gene are MGHRA and YSYEKL. Trimming took 4 bases from V and 5 from J, leaving 15 bases between them. The CDR3 reads CASSLTPARDEQYF. Here the CDR3 DNA reads TGCGCCAGCAGCCTAACCCCCGCGAGGGACGAGCAGTACTTC.

This rearrangement joins TRBV10-1 to TRBJ2-3; 9 nucleotides match TRBD1. The CDR3 covers 16 residues. Losses at the gene ends were 10 bases for V and 4 bases for J; bases not matched to a gene: 15. Germline-derived CDR1 and CDR2 are WNHNN and SYGVQD (reference sequence). The CDR3 sequence: CATQGSGTGKADTQYF. The CDR3, as DNA: TGCGCCACTCAAGGGTCCGGGACAGGGAAGGCAGATACGCAGTATTTT.

The V call is TRBV5-1, the J call TRBJ2-1, with D perhaps given as TRBD1 or TRBD2 (5 bases each). In germline, CDR1 is SGHRS, CDR2 YFSETQ. The CDR3 sequence is 13 residues long. Deletions cut 2 bases from V and 9 bases from J, with 12 bases between. The CDR3, as DNA: TGCGCCAGCAGCTTTACCGGGGCGCCTGAGCAGTTCTTC. This codes for CASSFTGAPEQFF. Full variable domain (remainder filled in from reference TRBV5-1 and TRBJ2-1): KAGVTQTPRYLIKTRGQQVTLSCSPISGHRSVSWYQQTPGQGLQFLFEYFSETQRNKGNFPGRFSGRQFSNSRSEMNVSTLELGDSALYLCASSFTGAPEQFFGPGTRLTVL.

The chain links TRBV4-2 to TRBJ2-6; weak D call: TRBD2 (5 bases). CDR1 and CDR2 (germline): LGHNA, YNFKEQ. V lost 4 bases to trimming and J lost 0 bases, with 16 bases between them. The CDR3 spans 18 residues. CDR3 nucleotides: TGTGCCAGCAGCCTCCGAACGGTTGGGAGCTCTGGGGCCAACGTCCTGACTTTC. Its protein product is CASSLRTVGSSGANVLTF.

This clonotype was detected only a few times. V and J are TRBV11-3 and TRBJ1-4; 11 bases align to TRBD1. The CDR3 is made up of 15 amino acids. The ends lost 5 bases at V and 7 bases at J; junction bases unmatched: 6. Germline V gives CDR1 SGHNT, CDR2 YENEEA. The CDR3 nucleotides are TGTGCCAGCAGCCCCCGGGACAGGGGGAGTGAAAAACTGTTTTTT. Translation gives CASSPRDRGSEKLFF.

This clonotype was counted many times. The chain joins TRBV12-3 or TRBV12-4 to TRBJ1-2; D not certain. Trimming took 4 bases from V and 4 from J, leaving 7 bases between them. CDR3 length equals 12 residues. CDR3 DNA sequence: TGTGCCAGCAGTTACGCTCGCTATGGCTACACCTTC. It encodes CASSYARYGYTF.

The chain joins TRBV7-9 to TRBJ2-6, with no clear D. The CDR3 consists of 12 residues. The V end lost 5 bases, the J end lost 3 bases, and 2 bases lay between the germline ends. Looked up from germline, CDR1 is SEHNR and CDR2 is FQNEAQ (reference sequence). The CDR3 reads CASSHGANVLTF. DNA of the CDR3: TGTGCCAGCAGCCATGGGGCCAACGTCCTGACTTTC.

This clonotype was counted only a few times. The chain couples TRBV10-2 to TRBJ1-1; 10 bases are shared with TRBD1. CDR3 length: 14 amino acids. CDR1 is WSHSY, CDR2 SAAADI, per germline. V lost 6 bases, J lost 8 bases, and 9 bases stayed unmatched. Here the CDR3 DNA reads TGCGCCAGCAGCCCGGGACAGGGGAACGCGGAAGCTTTCTTT. It translates to CASSPGQGNAEAFF.

CDR3 in DNA: TGCGCCAGCAGCGCGAACAACGACTACGAGCAGTACTTC. It yields the protein CASSANNDYEQYF. The chain combines TRBV5-1 with TRBJ2-7, with D unclear. Trimming took off 4 bases at V and 3 bases at J, with 11 bases between the two ends. This CDR3 is 13 amino acids long. Germline V gives CDR1 SGHRS, CDR2 YFSETQ.

This clonotype has a count of ten or more. The rearrangement links TRBV29-1 to TRBJ2-7; TRBD2 is a possible D gene (7 bases). The length of the CDR3 is 13 residues. V lost 6 bases and J lost 5, with 17 bases in between. Germline CDR1 SQVTM, CDR2 ANQGSEA. Written as DNA, the CDR3 is TGCAGCGTGGGGGGGACACCTGCCGACGAGCAGTACTTC. Translated: CSVGGTPADEQYF.

The rearrangement joins TRBV11-2 to TRBJ2-1; 7 bases are a match to TRBD1. The trim removed 4 bases at V and 7 bases at J, leaving 19 bases unmatched. There are 18 residues in the CDR3. Looked up from germline, CDR1 is SGHAT and CDR2 is FQNNGV. The CDR3 region is CASSSRDAPDRWGNEQFF. In DNA form, the CDR3 reads TGTGCCAGCAGCTCTCGAGATGCACCGGACAGGTGGGGAAATGAGCAGTTCTTC.

CDR3 DNA sequence: TGTGCCATCAGCGGACTCACTAGCGGCTCCTACAATGAGCAGTTCTTC. Its translation is CAISGLTSGSYNEQFF. The chain couples TRBV10-3 to TRBJ2-1; TRBD2 matches at 8 bases. Germline CDR1 is ENHRY and CDR2 is SYGVKD. This CDR3 is built from 16 residues. J lost 0 bases, V lost 6 bases, and 7 bases had no gene match.

This clonotype was picked up a small number of times. The chain joins TRBV20-1 to TRBJ1-2; 7 bases match TRBD1. Germline CDR1 DFQATT, CDR2 SNEGSKA (reference sequence). The length of the CDR3 is 12 residues. Trimming cost V 6 bases and J 8 bases; bases outside gene matches: 9. The DNA for the CDR3 is TGCAGTGCCCTAAAGGGGGCGAAGGGCTACACCTTC. It translates to CSALKGAKGYTF.

The chain links TRBV5-4 to TRBJ1-1; 10 bases match TRBD1. CDR3 length: 16 residues. Germline lookup yields CDR1 SGHNT and CDR2 YYREEE (reference sequence). V trimming: 4 bases; J trimming: 0 bases; junction bases outside the gene matches: 6. CDR3 residues: CASSRGDRGVNTEAFF. Written as DNA, the CDR3 is TGTGCCAGCAGCCGCGGGGACAGGGGAGTGAACACTGAAGCTTTCTTT.

Many counts were recorded for this clonotype. CDR3 nucleotide sequence: TGCGCCAGCAGCCCCGGGCAGGGGCGGTCTTTGGTCACTGAAGCTTTCTTT. Amino acid sequence: CASSPGQGRSLVTEAFF. J is TRBJ1-1 and V is TRBV4-1, with a weak D call TRBD1 (6 bases). Germline lookup yields CDR1 MGHRA and CDR2 YSYEKL. V lost 4 bases and J lost 4, with 22 bases in between. The CDR3 is 17 amino acids.

This rearrangement joins TRBV5-1 to TRBJ2-3, with D possibly TRBD1 on 5 matching bases. The V end lost 2 bases, the J end lost 3 bases, and 10 bases lay between the germline ends. CDR1 is SGHRS and CDR2 is YFSETQ in the germline V gene. The CDR3 contains 14 residues. The CDR3 DNA reads as TGCGCCAGCAGCTTACAAGGGGTAACAGATACGCAGTATTTT. Its protein product is CASSLQGVTDTQYF.

This chain links TRBV2 with TRBJ1-2, with 9 bases that match TRBD1. Looked up from germline, CDR1 is SNHLY and CDR2 is FYNNEI. J gave up 5 bases and V 6 bases, and 10 bases lay outside the gene matches. The CDR3 is 15 amino acids. CDR3 residues: CASRITGQGMYGYTF. The CDR3 DNA reads TGTGCCAGCAGAATAACGGGACAGGGAATGTATGGCTACACCTTC.